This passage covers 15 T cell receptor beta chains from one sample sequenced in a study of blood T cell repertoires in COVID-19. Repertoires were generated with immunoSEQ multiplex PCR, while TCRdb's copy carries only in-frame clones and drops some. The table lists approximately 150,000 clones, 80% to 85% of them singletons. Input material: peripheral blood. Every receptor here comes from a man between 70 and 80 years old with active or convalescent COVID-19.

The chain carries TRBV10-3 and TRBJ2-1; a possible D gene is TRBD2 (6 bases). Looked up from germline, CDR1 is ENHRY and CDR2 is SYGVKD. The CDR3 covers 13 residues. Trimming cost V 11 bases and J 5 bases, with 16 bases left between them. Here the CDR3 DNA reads TGTGCCTCTCGGGACTGGGGCCACAATGAGCAGTTCTTC. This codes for CASRDWGHNEQFF.

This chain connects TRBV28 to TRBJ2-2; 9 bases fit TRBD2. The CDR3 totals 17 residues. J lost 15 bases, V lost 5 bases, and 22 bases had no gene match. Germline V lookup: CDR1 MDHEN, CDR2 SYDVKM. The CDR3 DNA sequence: TGTGCCAGCAGTCCCCCGAGGGTAGCGGGAGCCCCGCGAGTCGTGTTTTTT. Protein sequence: CASSPPRVAGAPRVVFF.

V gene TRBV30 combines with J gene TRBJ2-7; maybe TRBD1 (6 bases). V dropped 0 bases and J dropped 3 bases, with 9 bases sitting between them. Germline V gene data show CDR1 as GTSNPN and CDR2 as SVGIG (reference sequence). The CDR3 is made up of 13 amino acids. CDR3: CAWSVGQYYEQYF. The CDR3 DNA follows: TGTGCCTGGAGTGTAGGACAGTACTACGAGCAGTACTTC. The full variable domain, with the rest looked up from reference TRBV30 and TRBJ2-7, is SQTIHQWPATLVQPVGSPLSLECTVEGTSNPNLYWYRQAAGRGLQLLFYSVGIGQISSEVPQNLSASRPQDRQFILSSKKLLLSDSGFYLCAWSVGQYYEQYFGPGTRLTVT.

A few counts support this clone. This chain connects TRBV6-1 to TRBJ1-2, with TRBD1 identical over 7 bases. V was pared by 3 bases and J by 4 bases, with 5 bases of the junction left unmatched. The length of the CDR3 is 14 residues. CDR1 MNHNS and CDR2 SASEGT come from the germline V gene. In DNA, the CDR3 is TGTGCCAGCAGTGACAGGGGGAGACTCTATGGCTACACCTTC. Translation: CASSDRGRLYGYTF.

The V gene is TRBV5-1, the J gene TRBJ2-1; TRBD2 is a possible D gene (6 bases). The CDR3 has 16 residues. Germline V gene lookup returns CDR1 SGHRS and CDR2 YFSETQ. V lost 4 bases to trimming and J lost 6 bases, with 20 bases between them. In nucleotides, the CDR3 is TGCGCCAGCAGCCCACCGGGACTGGCCACTGCCAATGAGCAGTTCTTC. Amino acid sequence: CASSPPGLATANEQFF.

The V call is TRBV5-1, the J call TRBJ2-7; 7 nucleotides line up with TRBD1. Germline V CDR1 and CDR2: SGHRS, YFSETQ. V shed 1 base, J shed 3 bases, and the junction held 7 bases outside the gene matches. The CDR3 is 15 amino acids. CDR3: CASSLLGDRVYEQYF. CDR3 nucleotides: TGCGCCAGCAGCTTGCTTGGAGACAGGGTCTACGAGCAGTACTTC.

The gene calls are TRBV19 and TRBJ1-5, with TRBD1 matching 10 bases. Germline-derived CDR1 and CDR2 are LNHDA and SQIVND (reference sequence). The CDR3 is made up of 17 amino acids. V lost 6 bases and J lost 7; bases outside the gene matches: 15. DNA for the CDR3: TGTGCCAGTAGGTATCTTAGGGACAGGGGTTTGGAGCAGCCCCAGCATTTT. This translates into CASRYLRDRGLEQPQHF.

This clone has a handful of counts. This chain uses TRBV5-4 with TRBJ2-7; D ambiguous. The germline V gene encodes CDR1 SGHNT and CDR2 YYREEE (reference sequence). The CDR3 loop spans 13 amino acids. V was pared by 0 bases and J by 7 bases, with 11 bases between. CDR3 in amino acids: CASSLGEMEEQYF. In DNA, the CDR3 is TGTGCCAGCAGCTTGGGAGAAATGGAGGAGCAGTACTTC.

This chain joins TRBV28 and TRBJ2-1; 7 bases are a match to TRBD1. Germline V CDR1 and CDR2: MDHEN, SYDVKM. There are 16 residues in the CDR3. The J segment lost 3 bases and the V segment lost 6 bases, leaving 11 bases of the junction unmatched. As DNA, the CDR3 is TGTGCCAGCAGGAGGTGGGGGCAGGGGGTCTACAATGAGCAGTTCTTC. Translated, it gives CASRRWGQGVYNEQFF.

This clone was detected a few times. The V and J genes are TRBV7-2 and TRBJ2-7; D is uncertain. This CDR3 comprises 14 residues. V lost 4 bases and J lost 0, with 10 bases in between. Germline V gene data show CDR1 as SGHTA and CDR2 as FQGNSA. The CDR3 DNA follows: TGTGCCAGCAGCTCCCACTTGAGCTCCTACGAGCAGTACTTC. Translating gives CASSSHLSSYEQYF.

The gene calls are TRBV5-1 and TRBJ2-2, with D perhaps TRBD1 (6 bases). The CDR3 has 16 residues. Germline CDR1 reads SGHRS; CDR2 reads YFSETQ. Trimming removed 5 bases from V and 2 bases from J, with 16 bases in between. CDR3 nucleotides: TGCGCCAGCAGGGTAGGGGCAGGGACAAACACCGGGGAGCTGTTTTTT. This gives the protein CASRVGAGTNTGELFF. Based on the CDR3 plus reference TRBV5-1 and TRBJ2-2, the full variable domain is KAGVTQTPRYLIKTRGQQVTLSCSPISGHRSVSWYQQTPGQGLQFLFEYFSETQRNKGNFPGRFSGRQFSNSRSEMNVSTLELGDSALYLCASRVGAGTNTGELFFGEGSRLTVL.

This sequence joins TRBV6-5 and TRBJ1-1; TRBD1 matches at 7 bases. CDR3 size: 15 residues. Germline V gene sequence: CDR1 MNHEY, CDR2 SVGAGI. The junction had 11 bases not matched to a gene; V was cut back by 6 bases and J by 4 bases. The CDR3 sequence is CASSRTGSPPTEAFF. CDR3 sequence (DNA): TGTGCCAGCAGCAGGACAGGTAGCCCACCCACTGAAGCTTTCTTT.

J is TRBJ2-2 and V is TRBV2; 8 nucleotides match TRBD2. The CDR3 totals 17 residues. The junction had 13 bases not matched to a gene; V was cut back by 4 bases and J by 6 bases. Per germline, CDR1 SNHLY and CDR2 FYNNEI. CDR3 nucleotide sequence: TGTGCCAGCAGTGCAAGCCTCGGGGGGGCGGTTTCCGGGGAGCTGTTTTTT. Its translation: CASSASLGGAVSGELFF.

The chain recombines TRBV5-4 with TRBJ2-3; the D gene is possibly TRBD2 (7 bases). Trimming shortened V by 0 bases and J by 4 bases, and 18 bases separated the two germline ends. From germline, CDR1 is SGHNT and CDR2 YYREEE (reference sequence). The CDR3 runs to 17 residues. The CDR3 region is CASSLGGGRGGPDTQYF. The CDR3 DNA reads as TGTGCCAGCAGCTTGGGTGGAGGCAGGGGAGGGCCAGATACGCAGTATTTT.

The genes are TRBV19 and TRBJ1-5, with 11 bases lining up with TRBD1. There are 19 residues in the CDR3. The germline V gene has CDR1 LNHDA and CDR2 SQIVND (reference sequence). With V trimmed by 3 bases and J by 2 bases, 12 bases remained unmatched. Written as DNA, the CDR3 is TGTGCCAGTAGTATGGGAAGGGACAGGGGGGTTCCTGGCAATCAGCCCCAGCATTTT. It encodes CASSMGRDRGVPGNQPQHF.